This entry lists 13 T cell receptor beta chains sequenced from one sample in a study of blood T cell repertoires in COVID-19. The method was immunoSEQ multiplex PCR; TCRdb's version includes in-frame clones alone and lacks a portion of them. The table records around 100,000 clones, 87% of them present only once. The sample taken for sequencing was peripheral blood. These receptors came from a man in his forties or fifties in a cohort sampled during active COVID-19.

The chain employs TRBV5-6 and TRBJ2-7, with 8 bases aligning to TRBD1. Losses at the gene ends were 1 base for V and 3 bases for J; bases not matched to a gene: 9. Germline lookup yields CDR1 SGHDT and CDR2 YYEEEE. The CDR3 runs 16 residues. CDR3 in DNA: TGTGCCAGCAGCTTGCTCCGGACAGGGACGTACTACGAGCAGTACGTC. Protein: CASSLLRTGTYYEQYV.

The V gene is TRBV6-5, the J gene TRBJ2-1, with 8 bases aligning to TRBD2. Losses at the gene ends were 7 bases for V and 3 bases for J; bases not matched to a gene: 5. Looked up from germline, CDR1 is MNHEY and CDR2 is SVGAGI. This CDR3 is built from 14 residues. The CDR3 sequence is CASTRGTSYNEQFF. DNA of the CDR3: TGTGCCAGCACCAGAGGGACTAGCTACAATGAGCAGTTCTTC.

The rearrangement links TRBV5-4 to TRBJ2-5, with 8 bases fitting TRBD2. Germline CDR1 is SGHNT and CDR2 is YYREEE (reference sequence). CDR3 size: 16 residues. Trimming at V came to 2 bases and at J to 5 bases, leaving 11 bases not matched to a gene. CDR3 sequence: CASSFGSGGGRETQYF. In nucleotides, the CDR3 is TGTGCCAGCAGCTTCGGGAGCGGGGGCGGCAGGGAGACCCAGTACTTC. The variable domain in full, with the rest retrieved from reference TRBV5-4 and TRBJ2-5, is ETGVTQSPTHLIKTRGQQVTLRCSSQSGHNTVSWYQQALGQGPQFIFQYYREEENGRGNFPPRFSGLQFPNYSSELNVNALELDDSALYLCASSFGSGGGRETQYFGPGTRLLVL.

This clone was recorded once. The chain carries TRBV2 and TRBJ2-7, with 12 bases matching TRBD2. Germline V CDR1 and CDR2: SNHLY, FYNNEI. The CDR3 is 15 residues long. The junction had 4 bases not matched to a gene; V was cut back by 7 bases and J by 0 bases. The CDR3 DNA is TGTGCCAGCACGACTAGCGGGGGCTTCTCCTACGAGCAGTACTTC. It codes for CASTTSGGFSYEQYF.

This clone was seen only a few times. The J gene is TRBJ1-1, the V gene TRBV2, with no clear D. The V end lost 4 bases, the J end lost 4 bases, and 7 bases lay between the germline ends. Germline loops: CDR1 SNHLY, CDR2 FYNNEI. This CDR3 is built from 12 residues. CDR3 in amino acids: CASSVRVTEAFF. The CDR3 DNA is TGTGCCAGCAGTGTGCGGGTCACTGAAGCTTTCTTT. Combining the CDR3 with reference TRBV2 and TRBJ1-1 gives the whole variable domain EPEVTQTPSHQVTQMGQEVILRCVPISNHLYFYWYRQILGQKVEFLVSFYNNEISEKSEIFDDQFSVERPDGSNFTLKIRSTKLEDSAMYFCASSVRVTEAFFGQGTRLTVV.

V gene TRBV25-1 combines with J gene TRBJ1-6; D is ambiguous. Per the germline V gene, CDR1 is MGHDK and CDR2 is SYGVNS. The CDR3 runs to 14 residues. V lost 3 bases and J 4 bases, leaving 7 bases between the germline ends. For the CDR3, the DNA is TGTGCCAGCAGTGACCCCCAATATAATTCACCCCTCCACTTT. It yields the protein CASSDPQYNSPLHF.

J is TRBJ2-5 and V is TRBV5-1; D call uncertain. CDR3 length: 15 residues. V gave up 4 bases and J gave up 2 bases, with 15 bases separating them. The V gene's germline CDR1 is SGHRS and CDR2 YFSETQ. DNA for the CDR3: TGCGCCAGCAGCGCCGACGGAGCCTTACAAGAGACCCAGTACTTC. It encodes CASSADGALQETQYF.

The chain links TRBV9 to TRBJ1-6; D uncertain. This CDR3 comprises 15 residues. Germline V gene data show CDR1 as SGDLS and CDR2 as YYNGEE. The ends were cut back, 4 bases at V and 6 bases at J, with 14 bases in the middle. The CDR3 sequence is CASSFRERFNSPLHF. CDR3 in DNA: TGTGCCAGCAGCTTCCGGGAACGATTTAATTCACCCCTCCACTTT.

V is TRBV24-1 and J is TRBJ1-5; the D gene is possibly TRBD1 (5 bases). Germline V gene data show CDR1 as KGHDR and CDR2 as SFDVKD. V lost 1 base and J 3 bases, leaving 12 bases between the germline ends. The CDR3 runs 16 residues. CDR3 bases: TGTGCCACCAGTGATTTCTACAGGTGGGTCAATCAGCCCCAGCATTTT. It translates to CATSDFYRWVNQPQHF.

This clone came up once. CDR3 protein: CASSLTSGGRADTQYF. CDR3 coding DNA: TGCGCCAGCAGCTTGACTAGCGGGGGAAGGGCAGATACGCAGTATTTT. The chain couples TRBV5-1 to TRBJ2-3; 11 positions agree with TRBD2. This CDR3 is built from 16 residues. V lost 1 base, J lost 4 bases, and 5 bases stayed unmatched. Germline CDR1 and CDR2: SGHRS and YFSETQ.

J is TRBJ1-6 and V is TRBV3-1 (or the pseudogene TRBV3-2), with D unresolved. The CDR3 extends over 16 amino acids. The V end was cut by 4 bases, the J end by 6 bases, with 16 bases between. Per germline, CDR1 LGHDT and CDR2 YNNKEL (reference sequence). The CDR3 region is CASSPRSGASNSPLHF. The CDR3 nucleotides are TGTGCCAGCAGCCCGAGATCCGGAGCGAGTAATTCACCCCTCCACTTT.

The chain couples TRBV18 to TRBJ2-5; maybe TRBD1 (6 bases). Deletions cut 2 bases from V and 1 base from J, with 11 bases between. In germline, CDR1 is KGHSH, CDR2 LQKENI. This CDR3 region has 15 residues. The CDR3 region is CASSPYTGIQETQYF. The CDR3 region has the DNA TGTGCCAGCTCACCATACACAGGGATCCAAGAGACCCAGTACTTC.

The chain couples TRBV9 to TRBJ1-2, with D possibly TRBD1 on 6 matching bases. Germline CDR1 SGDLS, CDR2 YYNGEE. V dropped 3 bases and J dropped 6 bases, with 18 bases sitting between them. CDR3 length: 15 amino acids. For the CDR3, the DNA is TGTGCCAGCAGCGGAAGGAACAGGGCCCTTGATGGCTACACCTTC. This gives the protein CASSGRNRALDGYTF.